Listed below are T cell receptor beta chains from one sample, sequenced in a study of blood T cell repertoires in COVID-19. The table came from immunoSEQ multiplex PCR; TCRdb's copy has only in-frame clones and leaves some out. This repertoire shows under 450,000 clones, 81% found once; its top ten account for over 0.95%. The specimen sequenced was peripheral blood. These receptors were taken from a human donor with acute or convalescent COVID-19. The donor label of this sample is uncertain. Each CDR3 is given with its conserved first and last residue. Each record gives: D gene, J gene, V gene, clone size, CDR3 DNA, CDR3 protein. D genes are given only for firm matches. For some rows the clone size is stated as once, few or many, or as a class when expanded; others skip it.

d_gene: TRBD2; j_gene: TRBJ2-5; v_gene: TRBV29-1; abundance: NA; CDR3nt: TGCAGCGTTGTTTCCGGGAGGGCCGGGGAGACCCAGTACTTC; CDR3aa: CSVVSGRAGETQYF
d_gene: TRBD1; j_gene: TRBJ1-2; v_gene: TRBV7-8; abundance: NA; CDR3nt: TGTGCCAGCAGCTCCTCCGCGGGGACAGGGGGCCCCTATGGCTACACCTTC; CDR3aa: CASSSSAGTGGPYGYTF
d_gene: TRBD2; j_gene: TRBJ2-5; v_gene: TRBV18; abundance: NA; CDR3nt: TGTGCCAGCTCACCTTCCGGGGGGGCCGGGGAGACCCAGTACTTC; CDR3aa: CASSPSGGAGETQYF
d_gene: TRBD1; j_gene: TRBJ1-3; v_gene: TRBV18; abundance: NA; CDR3nt: TGTGCCAGCTCACCCCAGGGGGCCTACTCTGGAAACACCATATATTTT; CDR3aa: CASSPQGAYSGNTIYF
d_gene: TRBD1; j_gene: TRBJ2-7; v_gene: TRBV12-3/TRBV12-4; abundance: NA; CDR3nt: TGTGCCAGCAGTTACAGGGGGCCCCACGAGCAGTACTTC; CDR3aa: CASSYRGPHEQYF
d_gene: NA; j_gene: TRBJ1-4; v_gene: TRBV19; abundance: NA; CDR3nt: TGTGCCAGTAGTATACGCTCGGGTGAAAAACTGTTTTTT; CDR3aa: CASSIRSGEKLFF
d_gene: NA; j_gene: TRBJ2-7; v_gene: TRBV10-3; abundance: NA; CDR3nt: TGTGCCATCAGTGAGAGAGTCCTCGGCGGCGAGCAGTACTTC; CDR3aa: CAISERVLGGEQYF
d_gene: NA; j_gene: TRBJ2-5; v_gene: TRBV28; abundance: NA; CDR3nt: TGTGCCAGCAGTTTCCGCGGACAGACTTCTACGGAGACCCAGTACTTC; CDR3aa: CASSFRGQTSTETQYF
d_gene: TRBD2; j_gene: TRBJ2-3; v_gene: TRBV6-6; abundance: once; CDR3nt: TGTGCCAGCAGTTACTACCTTTCGCTAGCGGGCAATACGCAGTATTTT; CDR3aa: CASSYYLSLAGNTQYF
d_gene: NA; j_gene: TRBJ1-1; v_gene: TRBV5-5; abundance: NA; CDR3nt: TGTGCCAGCAGCTTGTGGCAGGAGAACACTGAAGCTTTCTTT; CDR3aa: CASSLWQENTEAFF
d_gene: NA; j_gene: TRBJ1-3; v_gene: TRBV28; abundance: NA; CDR3nt: TGTGCCAGCAGTTCCCCCCTCCCGGGTGGAAACACCATATATTTT; CDR3aa: CASSSPLPGGNTIYF
d_gene: TRBD1; j_gene: TRBJ2-4; v_gene: TRBV11-2; abundance: few; CDR3nt: TGTGCCAGCAGCCAGACGACAGGGGCCAAAAACATTCAGTACTTC; CDR3aa: CASSQTTGAKNIQYF
d_gene: NA; j_gene: TRBJ1-2; v_gene: TRBV11-2; abundance: NA; CDR3nt: TGTGCCAGCAGCTCTCGTACAGGGAACTATGGCTACACCTTC; CDR3aa: CASSSRTGNYGYTF
d_gene: TRBD2; j_gene: TRBJ2-2; v_gene: TRBV3-1/TRBV3-2; abundance: few; CDR3nt: TGTGCCAGCAGCCGGGGACTAGCAGTCACCGGGGAGCTGTTTTTT; CDR3aa: CASSRGLAVTGELFF
d_gene: NA; j_gene: TRBJ2-6; v_gene: TRBV2; abundance: NA; CDR3nt: TGTGCCGGGTATGTTGGACAACTCTCTGGGGCCAACGTCCTGACTTTC; CDR3aa: CAGYVGQLSGANVLTF
d_gene: NA; j_gene: TRBJ1-6; v_gene: TRBV10-1; abundance: NA; CDR3nt: TGCGCCAGCGTGAACGTCCTCGGGGGATATAATTCACCCCTCCACTTT; CDR3aa: CASVNVLGGYNSPLHF
d_gene: NA; j_gene: TRBJ1-2; v_gene: TRBV6-1; abundance: once; CDR3nt: TGTGCCAGCAGTGATGGGGCGGTCGGTGGCTACACCTTC; CDR3aa: CASSDGAVGGYTF
d_gene: TRBD1; j_gene: TRBJ1-1; v_gene: TRBV10-3; abundance: NA; CDR3nt: TGTGCCATCAGGGGGACAGGGGGAAGGGCTGAAGCTTTCTTT; CDR3aa: CAIRGTGGRAEAFF
d_gene: TRBD1; j_gene: TRBJ2-5; v_gene: TRBV5-4; abundance: few; CDR3nt: TGTGCCAGCAGCCCCCGGGACAGTCAAGAGACCCAGTACTTC; CDR3aa: CASSPRDSQETQYF
d_gene: NA; j_gene: TRBJ2-1; v_gene: TRBV5-1; abundance: few; CDR3nt: TGCGCCAGCAGCGCCGCTCTAGCAGGCGAGCAGTTCTTC; CDR3aa: CASSAALAGEQFF
d_gene: NA; j_gene: TRBJ1-3; v_gene: TRBV28; abundance: once; CDR3nt: TGTGCCAGCATTAGCGCCTCCAGAGAATACGGAAACACCATATATTTT; CDR3aa: CASISASREYGNTIYF
d_gene: TRBD1; j_gene: TRBJ1-1; v_gene: TRBV6-5; abundance: NA; CDR3nt: TGTGCCAGCAGTTCCGGGACAGGGGGCCGACGAGCTTTCTTT; CDR3aa: CASSSGTGGRRAFF
d_gene: NA; j_gene: TRBJ1-5; v_gene: TRBV19; abundance: few; CDR3nt: TGTGCCAGTAGTCTCAGTCAAACTCAGCCCCAGCATTTT; CDR3aa: CASSLSQTQPQHF
d_gene: NA; j_gene: TRBJ2-7; v_gene: TRBV12-3/TRBV12-4; abundance: NA; CDR3nt: TGTGCCAGCAGCCAAGCGACCTACGAGCAGTACTTC; CDR3aa: CASSQATYEQYF
d_gene: NA; j_gene: TRBJ1-2; v_gene: TRBV2; abundance: once; CDR3nt: TGTGCCAGCAGCCGACAGGCTGTCGACCGGGGCTACACCTTC; CDR3aa: CASSRQAVDRGYTF
d_gene: NA; j_gene: TRBJ2-7; v_gene: TRBV6-6; abundance: NA; CDR3nt: TGTGCCAGCAGTTACTCGAAGCAGGGAGGGGGAGAGCAGTACTTC; CDR3aa: CASSYSKQGGGEQYF
d_gene: TRBD1; j_gene: TRBJ2-1; v_gene: TRBV5-5; abundance: NA; CDR3nt: TGTGCCAGCAGCCCGACCCGGGACAGGGGGTACAATGAGCAGTTCTTC; CDR3aa: CASSPTRDRGYNEQFF
d_gene: NA; j_gene: TRBJ1-5; v_gene: TRBV5-8; abundance: NA; CDR3nt: TGTGCCAGCAGCATCTACAGGTTCCCAAATCAGCCCCAGCATTTT; CDR3aa: CASSIYRFPNQPQHF
d_gene: NA; j_gene: TRBJ2-7; v_gene: TRBV3-1/TRBV3-2; abundance: many; CDR3nt: TGTGCCAGCAGCCAAAACAGGGCGAGCTACGAGCAGTACTTC; CDR3aa: CASSQNRASYEQYF
d_gene: TRBD2; j_gene: TRBJ2-1; v_gene: TRBV3-1/TRBV3-2; abundance: NA; CDR3nt: TGTGCCAGCAGCCATACGCCGGTCGGGACTAGCGGCTACAATGAGCAGTTCTTC; CDR3aa: CASSHTPVGTSGYNEQFF
d_gene: TRBD1; j_gene: TRBJ2-1; v_gene: TRBV7-6; abundance: NA; CDR3nt: TGTGCCAGCAGCTTATTCGAGGGGGCGAGGAACAATGAGCAGTTCTTC; CDR3aa: CASSLFEGARNNEQFF
d_gene: NA; j_gene: TRBJ1-1; v_gene: TRBV15; abundance: NA; CDR3nt: TGTGCCACCAGCAGAGGACAGATCAGCTTTGAAGCTTTCTTT; CDR3aa: CATSRGQISFEAFF
d_gene: NA; j_gene: TRBJ1-1; v_gene: TRBV7-8; abundance: NA; CDR3nt: TGTGCCAGCAGCCGAGGAGTAATGAACACTGAAGCTTTCTTT; CDR3aa: CASSRGVMNTEAFF
d_gene: TRBD1; j_gene: TRBJ1-6; v_gene: TRBV2; abundance: once; CDR3nt: TGTGCCAGCACTGGGACAGGCCGTAATTCACCCCTCCACTTT; CDR3aa: CASTGTGRNSPLHF
d_gene: TRBD1; j_gene: TRBJ2-1; v_gene: TRBV18; abundance: few; CDR3nt: TGTGCCAGCTCCCTGGACAGGGGCCGACTAGCCAATGAGCAGTTCTTC; CDR3aa: CASSLDRGRLANEQFF
d_gene: NA; j_gene: TRBJ1-5; v_gene: TRBV2; abundance: few; CDR3nt: TGTGCCAGCACCTTCGCAGGGTTGGACAATCAGCCCCAGCATTTT; CDR3aa: CASTFAGLDNQPQHF
d_gene: NA; j_gene: TRBJ2-3; v_gene: TRBV10-2; abundance: NA; CDR3nt: TGCGCCAGCAACCCCGCGGGTCTACTCACAGATACGCAGTATTTT; CDR3aa: CASNPAGLLTDTQYF
d_gene: NA; j_gene: TRBJ1-6; v_gene: TRBV7-8; abundance: few; CDR3nt: TGTGCCAGCAGCCCCCGGGTGGGGGACTCTTCACCCCTCCACTTT; CDR3aa: CASSPRVGDSSPLHF
d_gene: TRBD2; j_gene: TRBJ2-3; v_gene: TRBV4-1; abundance: NA; CDR3nt: TGCGCCAGCAGCGAGGACAATTCCGGGGGGGCCACAGATACGCAGTATTTT; CDR3aa: CASSEDNSGGATDTQYF
d_gene: NA; j_gene: TRBJ2-7; v_gene: TRBV11-2; abundance: NA; CDR3nt: TGTGCCAGCAGCTTAGCAGGGTTCGAGCAGTACTTC; CDR3aa: CASSLAGFEQYF
d_gene: TRBD2; j_gene: TRBJ2-1; v_gene: TRBV19; abundance: NA; CDR3nt: TGTGCCAGTAGTCGGGCTAGCGGGACCTACAATGAGCAGTTCTTC; CDR3aa: CASSRASGTYNEQFF
d_gene: NA; j_gene: TRBJ1-6; v_gene: TRBV28; abundance: NA; CDR3nt: TGTGCCAGCAGTCGGGAGACTAATTCACCCCTCCACTTT; CDR3aa: CASSRETNSPLHF
d_gene: TRBD1; j_gene: TRBJ1-2; v_gene: TRBV5-1; abundance: NA; CDR3nt: TGCGCCAGCAGCTTTTCGACAGGGGCTAACTATGGCTACACCTTC; CDR3aa: CASSFSTGANYGYTF
d_gene: TRBD2; j_gene: TRBJ2-7; v_gene: TRBV4-2; abundance: many; CDR3nt: TGTGCCAGCAGCCGACAACTAGCGGGGTTGGGAGAGCAGTACTTC; CDR3aa: CASSRQLAGLGEQYF
d_gene: NA; j_gene: TRBJ2-1; v_gene: TRBV10-2; abundance: once; CDR3nt: TGCGCCAGCAGTTCTTGGGACAAGTACAATGAGCAGTTCTTC; CDR3aa: CASSSWDKYNEQFF
d_gene: NA; j_gene: TRBJ1-4; v_gene: TRBV5-3; abundance: NA; CDR3nt: TGTGCCAGAAGCCGACCCACCACAGGTGGGGAAGTTGAAAAACTGTTTTTT; CDR3aa: CARSRPTTGGEVEKLFF
d_gene: TRBD1; j_gene: TRBJ1-2; v_gene: TRBV7-9; abundance: NA; CDR3nt: TGTGCCAGCAGCAGCGAATTCGACAGGGGACAAGGCTACACCTTC; CDR3aa: CASSSEFDRGQGYTF
d_gene: NA; j_gene: TRBJ1-1; v_gene: TRBV3-1/TRBV3-2; abundance: NA; CDR3nt: TGTGCCAGCAGCCAAGAGAGGGATACTGAAGCTTTCTTT; CDR3aa: CASSQERDTEAFF
d_gene: TRBD1; j_gene: TRBJ1-2; v_gene: TRBV7-9; abundance: NA; CDR3nt: TGTGCCAGCAGCTTACCACCACGACAGGGTGCCTACACCTTC; CDR3aa: CASSLPPRQGAYTF
d_gene: NA; j_gene: TRBJ1-4; v_gene: TRBV30; abundance: once; CDR3nt: TGTGCCTGGAGGGTAACGGGATTAGGTGAAAAACTGTTTTTT; CDR3aa: CAWRVTGLGEKLFF
d_gene: NA; j_gene: TRBJ2-4; v_gene: TRBV6-1; abundance: NA; CDR3nt: TGTGCCAGCAGTGAAGGGCGGATCGAATCCCCCCTAGCCAAAAACATTCAGTACTTC; CDR3aa: CASSEGRIESPLAKNIQYF
d_gene: TRBD2; j_gene: TRBJ2-3; v_gene: TRBV5-1; abundance: NA; CDR3nt: TGCGCCAGCAGCCCTGGACTAGCGGGGGCCCGCACAGATACGCAGTATTTT; CDR3aa: CASSPGLAGARTDTQYF
d_gene: NA; j_gene: TRBJ1-2; v_gene: TRBV5-1; abundance: once; CDR3nt: TGCGCCAGCAGCCCGTTGGACAGTAACTATGGCTACACCTTC; CDR3aa: CASSPLDSNYGYTF
d_gene: TRBD2; j_gene: TRBJ2-3; v_gene: TRBV5-1; abundance: NA; CDR3nt: TGCGCCAGCAGCCGGACTAGCGGGGGAACTTCCACAGATACGCAGTATTTT; CDR3aa: CASSRTSGGTSTDTQYF